These T cell receptor beta chains were read from a single sample in a study of T-cell memory formation after mild COVID-19. MiXCR, run by TCRdb on the 5' RACE reads, gives a single entry per CDR3 protein. The sample includes roughly 350,000 distinct CDR3 sequences, roughly 15% seen only once; the top ten take approximately 22%. The sequencing sample was made of PBMCs or a T cell subset sorted from them (not recorded which). The receptors shown here come from a man younger than 35 who had mild COVID-19 (a few samples of this study predate the infection). Cell type and time point are not known. CDR3s include the opening cysteine and the closing phenylalanine or tryptophan. The D gene is left open where the match is weak. Expanded clones get a size class; other rows say once, few or many, or leave the size out.

clone_size: few
d_call: .
v_call: TRBV18
j_call: TRBJ1-4
cdr3_nt: TGTGCCAGCTCACCATCCCCGAATGAAAAACTGTTTTTT
cdr3_aa: CASSPSPNEKLFF

clone_size: .
d_call: .
v_call: TRBV4-2
j_call: TRBJ1-5
cdr3_nt: TGTGCCAGCAGCCTCACGTCCGGGCAGGGAAGCAATCAGCCCCAGCATTTT
cdr3_aa: CASSLTSGQGSNQPQHF

clone_size: few
d_call: .
v_call: TRBV28
j_call: TRBJ1-4
cdr3_nt: TGTGCCAGCAGTTCGATCGGGAGTGAAAAACTGTTTTTT
cdr3_aa: CASSSIGSEKLFF

clone_size: many
d_call: .
v_call: TRBV12-3/TRBV12-4
j_call: TRBJ2-2
cdr3_nt: TGTGCCAGCAGTCCGGGAACGAACACCGGGGAGCTGTTTTTT
cdr3_aa: CASSPGTNTGELFF

clone_size: .
d_call: TRBD1
v_call: TRBV5-6
j_call: TRBJ1-2
cdr3_nt: TGTGCCAGCAGCTCCGGGACAGGATTTTATGGCTACACCTTC
cdr3_aa: CASSSGTGFYGYTF

clone_size: few
d_call: .
v_call: TRBV28
j_call: TRBJ2-4
cdr3_nt: TGTGCCAGCAGTCCTATACGGGGGAGCAGGGACATTCAGTACTTC
cdr3_aa: CASSPIRGSRDIQYF

clone_size: .
d_call: TRBD1
v_call: TRBV7-9
j_call: TRBJ1-5
cdr3_nt: TGTGCCAGCAGCCTAGTAGACAGGGATCAGCCCCAGCATTTT
cdr3_aa: CASSLVDRDQPQHF

clone_size: many
d_call: .
v_call: TRBV4-2
j_call: TRBJ2-3
cdr3_nt: TGTGCCAGCAGCCAAGACCTCCTTATATCAGATACGCAGTATTTT
cdr3_aa: CASSQDLLISDTQYF

clone_size: few
d_call: TRBD1
v_call: TRBV20-1
j_call: TRBJ2-2
cdr3_nt: TGCAGTGCTAGTCCCAGGGGGTCCGTAAAAACCGGGGAGCTGTTTTTT
cdr3_aa: CSASPRGSVKTGELFF

clone_size: many
d_call: .
v_call: TRBV6-5
j_call: TRBJ2-1
cdr3_nt: TGTGCCAGCAGTTACGGGATAAACTCCTACAATGAGCAGTTCTTC
cdr3_aa: CASSYGINSYNEQFF

clone_size: few
d_call: .
v_call: TRBV24-1
j_call: TRBJ2-1
cdr3_nt: TGTGCCACCAGTCAGACCGGACGGGACAATGAGCAGTTCTTC
cdr3_aa: CATSQTGRDNEQFF

clone_size: .
d_call: .
v_call: TRBV20-1
j_call: TRBJ1-1
cdr3_nt: TGCAGTGCTAGGGGCCCGGGTAACACTGAAGCTTTCTTT
cdr3_aa: CSARGPGNTEAFF

clone_size: few
d_call: .
v_call: TRBV15
j_call: TRBJ1-1
cdr3_nt: TGTGCCACCAGCAGAGATTCGAGGGGGAACACTGAAGCTTTCTTT
cdr3_aa: CATSRDSRGNTEAFF

clone_size: few
d_call: .
v_call: TRBV15
j_call: TRBJ1-6
cdr3_nt: TGTGCCACCAGCAGAGATCTTGGGGGGCCGAGACCCCTCCACTTT
cdr3_aa: CATSRDLGGPRPLHF

clone_size: many
d_call: .
v_call: TRBV12-3/TRBV12-4
j_call: TRBJ1-1
cdr3_nt: TGTGCCAGCAGTTTATACGGGGTCACTGAAGCTTTCTTT
cdr3_aa: CASSLYGVTEAFF

clone_size: few
d_call: TRBD2
v_call: TRBV11-2
j_call: TRBJ2-5
cdr3_nt: TGTGCCAGCAGCTTAGTAACTAGCGGACAAGAGACCCAGTACTTC
cdr3_aa: CASSLVTSGQETQYF

clone_size: many
d_call: .
v_call: TRBV10-3
j_call: TRBJ2-1
cdr3_nt: TGTGCCATCAGTTCGTACAATGAGCAGTTCTTC
cdr3_aa: CAISSYNEQFF

clone_size: many
d_call: .
v_call: TRBV5-1
j_call: TRBJ2-2
cdr3_nt: TGCGCCAGCAGCGTAATAGGGACTTCAGGAACCGGGGAGCTGTTTTTT
cdr3_aa: CASSVIGTSGTGELFF

clone_size: .
d_call: .
v_call: TRBV28
j_call: TRBJ1-6
cdr3_nt: TGTACCTCCAGCAATCAGGCAAATTCACCCCTCCACTTT
cdr3_aa: CTSSNQANSPLHF

clone_size: few
d_call: .
v_call: TRBV11-1
j_call: TRBJ2-1
cdr3_nt: TGTGCCAGCAGCCGGTGGGACCCCAGGGGTGAGCAGTTCTTC
cdr3_aa: CASSRWDPRGEQFF

clone_size: .
d_call: .
v_call: TRBV5-1
j_call: TRBJ2-5
cdr3_nt: TGCGCCAGCACCTTGACGGGAAAACGGTACCAAGAGACCCAGTACTTC
cdr3_aa: CASTLTGKRYQETQYF

clone_size: .
d_call: .
v_call: TRBV9
j_call: TRBJ2-1
cdr3_nt: TGTGCCAGCAGCGTAGTAGGGAGTCAAGAGCAGTTCTTC
cdr3_aa: CASSVVGSQEQFF

clone_size: .
d_call: TRBD2
v_call: TRBV19
j_call: TRBJ2-2
cdr3_nt: TGTGCCAGTAGCCACCAGCGGGGGGTTGACGGGGAGCTGTTTTTT
cdr3_aa: CASSHQRGVDGELFF

clone_size: .
d_call: TRBD2
v_call: TRBV9
j_call: TRBJ2-1
cdr3_nt: TGTGCCAGCAGCGTGGGCGGGGGGAACAATGAGCAGTTCTTC
cdr3_aa: CASSVGGGNNEQFF

clone_size: few
d_call: .
v_call: TRBV4-3
j_call: TRBJ1-1
cdr3_nt: TGCGCCAGCAGCCCCAAGCGGGGGGAAGCTTTCTTT
cdr3_aa: CASSPKRGEAFF

clone_size: .
d_call: .
v_call: TRBV4-1
j_call: TRBJ2-7
cdr3_nt: TGCGCCAGCAGCCAAGAATTAAGGGCCAAACGGAGGGAGCAGTACTTC
cdr3_aa: CASSQELRAKRREQYF

clone_size: few
d_call: TRBD1
v_call: TRBV28
j_call: TRBJ1-5
cdr3_nt: TGTGCCAGCAGTCTGGGGACAGGCTATAGCAATCAGCCCCAGCATTTT
cdr3_aa: CASSLGTGYSNQPQHF

clone_size: .
d_call: .
v_call: TRBV7-9
j_call: TRBJ1-4
cdr3_nt: TGTGCCAGCAGCTTAGCCCTGACCGAGGGGGAAAAACTGTTTTTT
cdr3_aa: CASSLALTEGEKLFF

clone_size: .
d_call: TRBD1
v_call: TRBV7-2
j_call: TRBJ2-5
cdr3_nt: TGTGCCAGCAGTAGGACAGGGGCGATCCAAGAGACCCAGTACTTC
cdr3_aa: CASSRTGAIQETQYF

clone_size: many
d_call: .
v_call: TRBV6-5
j_call: TRBJ2-5
cdr3_nt: TGTGCCAGCAGTTACTCCGGGATCGGGGAGACCCAGTACTTC
cdr3_aa: CASSYSGIGETQYF

clone_size: many
d_call: .
v_call: TRBV7-3
j_call: TRBJ2-3
cdr3_nt: TGTGCCAGCAGCAGCCCGGACGGGTACACAGATACGCAGTATTTT
cdr3_aa: CASSSPDGYTDTQYF

clone_size: many
d_call: TRBD2
v_call: TRBV7-9
j_call: TRBJ2-5
cdr3_nt: TGTGCCAGCAGCTACCTCGGCGGGGGAGAGACCCAGTACTTC
cdr3_aa: CASSYLGGGETQYF

clone_size: few
d_call: .
v_call: TRBV6-5
j_call: TRBJ1-6
cdr3_nt: TGTGCCAGCAGCCCCACCTGGAACTCACCCCTCCACTTT
cdr3_aa: CASSPTWNSPLHF

clone_size: .
d_call: .
v_call: TRBV20-1
j_call: TRBJ2-1
cdr3_nt: TGCAGTGCTAGGGCGACAGGCCTCTCTTCACCTGGGCAGTTCTTC
cdr3_aa: CSARATGLSSPGQFF

clone_size: few
d_call: .
v_call: TRBV3-1
j_call: TRBJ1-1
cdr3_nt: TGTGCCAGCAGCCAAGTGGCCGGGATGAGCACTGAAGCTTTCTTT
cdr3_aa: CASSQVAGMSTEAFF

clone_size: many
d_call: .
v_call: TRBV18
j_call: TRBJ2-5
cdr3_nt: TGTGCCAGCTCCCGCCAGGGAGGAGTTGAGACCCAGTACTTC
cdr3_aa: CASSRQGGVETQYF

clone_size: .
d_call: .
v_call: TRBV4-1
j_call: TRBJ2-2
cdr3_nt: TGCGCCAGCAGCCAAGAAGCCCCCTGGGCGAACACCGGGGAGCTGTTTTTT
cdr3_aa: CASSQEAPWANTGELFF

clone_size: .
d_call: .
v_call: TRBV28
j_call: TRBJ1-6
cdr3_nt: TGTGCCAGCAGGCCCGGGACCTATTCACCCCTCCACTTT
cdr3_aa: CASRPGTYSPLHF

clone_size: many
d_call: .
v_call: TRBV24-1
j_call: TRBJ2-5
cdr3_nt: TGTGCCACCAGTGATTTCCGGGGTGAAGAGACCCAGTACTTC
cdr3_aa: CATSDFRGEETQYF

clone_size: .
d_call: .
v_call: TRBV29-1
j_call: TRBJ2-1
cdr3_nt: TGCAGCGTTGATGGGATACAGGGAGATGAGCAGTTCTTC
cdr3_aa: CSVDGIQGDEQFF

clone_size: few
d_call: TRBD1
v_call: TRBV7-9
j_call: TRBJ2-1
cdr3_nt: TGTGCCAGCAGCTTAGTGGGGACAGGGTACAATGAGCAGTTCTTC
cdr3_aa: CASSLVGTGYNEQFF

clone_size: .
d_call: .
v_call: TRBV20-1
j_call: TRBJ1-5
cdr3_nt: TGCAGTGCTAGAGATAGCCCCCAAGGGAGCTGGAGCAATCAGCCCCAGCATTTT
cdr3_aa: CSARDSPQGSWSNQPQHF

clone_size: few
d_call: TRBD1
v_call: TRBV10-3
j_call: TRBJ1-1
cdr3_nt: TGTGCCATCAAACCTGGACAGGGGCGAATGAACACTGAAGCTTTCTTT
cdr3_aa: CAIKPGQGRMNTEAFF

clone_size: .
d_call: .
v_call: TRBV5-1
j_call: TRBJ2-3
cdr3_nt: TGCGCCAGCAGCTTACCGGGGCTCGCTATCACAGATACGCAGTATTTT
cdr3_aa: CASSLPGLAITDTQYF

clone_size: few
d_call: .
v_call: TRBV3-1
j_call: TRBJ1-1
cdr3_nt: TGTGCCAGCGCGGGAGGGGCGCGGGCTTTCTTT
cdr3_aa: CASAGGARAFF

clone_size: .
d_call: .
v_call: TRBV20-1
j_call: TRBJ2-6
cdr3_nt: TGCAGTGCTCCCGACAGCTCTGGGGCCAACGTCCTGACTTTC
cdr3_aa: CSAPDSSGANVLTF

clone_size: .
d_call: .
v_call: TRBV7-9
j_call: TRBJ2-1
cdr3_nt: TGTGCCAGCAGCTTTTACGGGGGCTTCAGCAATGAGCAGTTCTTC
cdr3_aa: CASSFYGGFSNEQFF

clone_size: many
d_call: .
v_call: TRBV3-1
j_call: TRBJ1-1
cdr3_nt: TGTGCCAGCAGCCAAGGGATCGAAGCTTTCTTT
cdr3_aa: CASSQGIEAFF

clone_size: .
d_call: .
v_call: TRBV11-3
j_call: TRBJ2-2
cdr3_nt: TGTGCCAGCAGCTTTGTCCCGAACACCGGGGAGCTGTTTTTT
cdr3_aa: CASSFVPNTGELFF

clone_size: .
d_call: .
v_call: TRBV18
j_call: TRBJ1-5
cdr3_nt: TGTGCCAGCCCAACTTGGACACCTAGCAATCAGCCCCAGCATTTT
cdr3_aa: CASPTWTPSNQPQHF

clone_size: .
d_call: TRBD1
v_call: TRBV25-1
j_call: TRBJ2-5
cdr3_nt: TGTGCCAGCAGTGCCTCAGGGGGCGGTGAGACCCAGTACTTC
cdr3_aa: CASSASGGGETQYF

clone_size: .
d_call: .
v_call: TRBV4-3
j_call: TRBJ2-2
cdr3_nt: TGCGCCAGCAGCCGCGTGGGCCTAAGCACCGGGGAGCTGTTTTTT
cdr3_aa: CASSRVGLSTGELFF

clone_size: .
d_call: .
v_call: TRBV4-1
j_call: TRBJ2-5
cdr3_nt: TGCGCCAGCAGCCAAGATTTCGTCACCCAGTACTTC
cdr3_aa: CASSQDFVTQYF

clone_size: .
d_call: .
v_call: TRBV7-8
j_call: TRBJ2-7
cdr3_nt: TGTGCCAGCAGCGGGAGGGACAGGCCTCTGGGGGGAAGATCTACGAGGGGGCAGTACTTC
cdr3_aa: CASSGRDRPLGGRSTRGQYF

clone_size: few
d_call: TRBD1
v_call: TRBV6-6
j_call: TRBJ1-1
cdr3_nt: TGTGCCAGCAGTTCCCGTCTGACAGGGGATTTGGTCACTGAAGCTTTCTTT
cdr3_aa: CASSSRLTGDLVTEAFF

clone_size: few
d_call: .
v_call: TRBV6-2/TRBV6-3
j_call: TRBJ1-1
cdr3_nt: TGTGCCAGCAGTACCTCGGGGCCAGGGGACGGAGGTTTCTTT
cdr3_aa: CASSTSGPGDGGFF

clone_size: many
d_call: .
v_call: TRBV14
j_call: TRBJ1-1
cdr3_nt: TGTGCCAGCAGCCAAGATGGGGCAGGGTGGACTGAAGCTTTCTTT
cdr3_aa: CASSQDGAGWTEAFF

clone_size: .
d_call: .
v_call: TRBV7-2
j_call: TRBJ1-2
cdr3_nt: TGTGCCAGCAGCCCATATACCGGGACTAACTATGGCTACACCTTC
cdr3_aa: CASSPYTGTNYGYTF

clone_size: .
d_call: .
v_call: TRBV19
j_call: TRBJ1-1
cdr3_nt: TGTGCCAGTAGTTCCCCCGGGGGGATAAACACTGAAGCTTTCTTT
cdr3_aa: CASSSPGGINTEAFF

clone_size: many
d_call: .
v_call: TRBV7-9
j_call: TRBJ2-1
cdr3_nt: TGTGCCAGCAGCTTAGCGCTAGGAGGAGCGCGGAATGAGCAGTTCTTC
cdr3_aa: CASSLALGGARNEQFF